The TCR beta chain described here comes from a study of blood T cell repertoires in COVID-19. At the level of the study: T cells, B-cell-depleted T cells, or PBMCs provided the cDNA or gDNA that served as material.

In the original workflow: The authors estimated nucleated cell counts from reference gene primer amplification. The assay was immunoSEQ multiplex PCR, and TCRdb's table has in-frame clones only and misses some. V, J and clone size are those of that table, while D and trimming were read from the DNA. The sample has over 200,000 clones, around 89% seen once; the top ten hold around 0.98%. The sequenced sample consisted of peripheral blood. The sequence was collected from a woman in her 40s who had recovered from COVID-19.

The chain's CDR3 is CAWTRTDGTGGYTF. In DNA, the CDR3 is TGTGCCTGGACTCGGACAGACGGTACGGGTGGCTACACCTTC. V gene TRBV30 combines with J gene TRBJ1-2, with D tentatively TRBD1 (6 bases). CDR3 length equals 14 residues. The V end lost 4 bases, the J end lost 7 bases, and 19 bases lay between the germline ends. Germline CDR1 GTSNPN, CDR2 SVGIG (reference sequence).